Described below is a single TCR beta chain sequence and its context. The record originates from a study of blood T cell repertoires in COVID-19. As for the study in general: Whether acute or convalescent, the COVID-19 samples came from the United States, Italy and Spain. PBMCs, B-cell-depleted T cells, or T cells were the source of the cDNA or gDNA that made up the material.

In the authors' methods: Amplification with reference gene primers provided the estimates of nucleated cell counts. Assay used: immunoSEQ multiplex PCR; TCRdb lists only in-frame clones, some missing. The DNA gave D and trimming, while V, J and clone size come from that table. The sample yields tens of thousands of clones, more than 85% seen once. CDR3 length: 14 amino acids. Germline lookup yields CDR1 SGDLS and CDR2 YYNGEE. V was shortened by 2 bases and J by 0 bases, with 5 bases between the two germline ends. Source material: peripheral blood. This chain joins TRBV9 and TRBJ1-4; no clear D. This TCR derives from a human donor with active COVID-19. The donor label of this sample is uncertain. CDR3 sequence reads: CASSVRSTNEKLFF. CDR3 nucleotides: TGTGCCAGCAGCGTGCGGTCAACTAATGAAAAACTGTTTTTT.